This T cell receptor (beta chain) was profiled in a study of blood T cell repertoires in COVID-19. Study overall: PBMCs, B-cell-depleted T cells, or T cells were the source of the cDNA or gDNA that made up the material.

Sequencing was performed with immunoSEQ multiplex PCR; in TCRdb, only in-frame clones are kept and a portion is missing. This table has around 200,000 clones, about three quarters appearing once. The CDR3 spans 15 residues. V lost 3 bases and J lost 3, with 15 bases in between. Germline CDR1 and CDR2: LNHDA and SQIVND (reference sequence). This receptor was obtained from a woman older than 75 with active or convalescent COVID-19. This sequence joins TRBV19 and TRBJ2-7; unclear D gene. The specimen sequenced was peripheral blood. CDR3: CASSITNSPYYEQYF. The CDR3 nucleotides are TGTGCCAGTAGTATCACTAATTCACCGTACTACGAGCAGTACTTC.